These 27 T cell receptor beta chains were sequenced from one sample in a study of CD8+ T cells in alopecia areata. Investigators isolated RNA and reverse transcribed it into cDNA to act as the sequencing template. TCRdb keeps only in-frame clones here, not all; method: immunoSEQ multiplex PCR. The sample holds more than 100,000 clones, roughly three fifths seen once. Here the sequenced sample was CD4+ T cells sorted from blood, taken at week 0. These TCRs come from a human donor with alopecia areata.

The rearrangement uses TRBV2 and TRBJ1-5; TRBD1 might be the D (5 bases). Looked up from germline, CDR1 is SNHLY and CDR2 is FYNNEI. CDR3 length: 15 amino acids. The V end was cut by 6 bases, the J end by 1 base, with 13 bases between. The CDR3, as DNA: TGTGCCAGCAGAACGCGGGGACTGAGCAATCAGCCCCAGCATTTT. This codes for CASRTRGLSNQPQHF.

This clone has only a few counts. The chain employs TRBV27 and TRBJ2-2, with 12 bases aligning to TRBD1. The CDR3 consists of 15 residues. V was pared by 6 bases and J by 5 bases, with 4 bases of the junction left unmatched. CDR1 and CDR2 from the germline V gene are MNHEY and SMNVEV (reference sequence). CDR3 loop: CASRGTGGYTGELFF. In nucleotides, the CDR3 is TGTGCCAGCAGGGGGACAGGGGGCTATACCGGGGAGCTGTTTTTT.

V gene TRBV23-1 combines with J gene TRBJ1-2; 8 bases map to TRBD1. TRBV23-1 is an ORF; its function is uncertain. The junction had 16 bases not matched to a gene; V was cut back by 0 bases and J by 4 bases. This CDR3 region has 19 residues. In nucleotides, the CDR3 is TGCGCCAGCAGTCAATCTGAAAGCCAGGGGGCGCGATTGGCCTATGGCTACACCTTC. It specifies CASSQSESQGARLAYGYTF.

V is TRBV27 and J is TRBJ1-5, with D tentatively TRBD1 (5 bases). Germline V CDR1 and CDR2: MNHEY, SMNVEV (reference sequence). Trimming left V 5 bases short and J 3 bases short, with 14 bases between. This CDR3 comprises 15 residues. Here the CDR3 DNA reads TGTGCCAGCAGTGTGGGACGGAGGAACAATCAGCCCCAGCATTTT. Encoded protein: CASSVGRRNNQPQHF.

This clone was detected only once. The chain uses TRBV28 and TRBJ2-3, with 9 bases fitting TRBD1. This CDR3 comprises 16 residues. Per the germline V gene, CDR1 is MDHEN and CDR2 is SYDVKM. With V trimmed by 0 bases and J by 4 bases, 5 bases remained unmatched. CDR3 DNA: TGTGCCAGCAGTTTATGGGCACAGGGGGCTTCAGATACGCAGTATTTT. It encodes CASSLWAQGASDTQYF.

The sample holds one count of this clone. The chain has TRBV7-8 and TRBJ2-2, with 7 bases matching TRBD1. Germline V lookup: CDR1 SGHVS, CDR2 FQNEAQ. The CDR3 has 16 residues. V was clipped by 3 bases and J by 1 base; unmatched bases: 5. The CDR3 sequence is CASSFFRQGNTGELFF. CDR3 nucleotide sequence: TGTGCCAGCAGCTTTTTTAGACAGGGGAACACCGGGGAGCTGTTTTTT. Drawing the rest from reference TRBV7-8 and TRBJ2-2, the complete variable domain is GAGVSQSPRYKVAKRGQDVALRCDPISGHVSLFWYQQALGQGPEFLTYFQNEAQLDKSGLPSDRFFAERPEGSVSTLKIQRTQQEDSAVYLCASSFFRQGNTGELFFGEGSRLTVL.

The CDR3 is CASSAEGGAGGGATQYF. CDR3 DNA: TGTGCCAGCAGCGCCGAAGGGGGAGCAGGGGGAGGTGCGACCCAGTACTTC. The chain joins TRBV9 to TRBJ2-5; a weak D match, TRBD1 (7 bases). The CDR3 has 17 residues. In germline, CDR1 is SGDLS, CDR2 YYNGEE. V dropped 3 bases and J dropped 7 bases, with 25 bases sitting between them.

The chain is built from TRBV7-9 and TRBJ1-1, with D maybe TRBD1 (6 bases). CDR1 and CDR2 (germline): SEHNR, FQNEAQ (reference sequence). V was trimmed by 5 bases and J by 5 bases, leaving 15 bases between them. This CDR3 contains 14 residues. The CDR3 region is CASSPPEGGTEAFF. In DNA, the CDR3 is TGTGCCAGCAGCCCTCCAGAGGGGGGGACTGAAGCTTTCTTT.

The table lists this clone with a few counts. The rearrangement links TRBV5-1 to TRBJ2-7; TRBD1 matches 8 bases. The germline V gene has CDR1 SGHRS and CDR2 YFSETQ. J lost 0 bases, V lost 1 base, and 6 bases had no gene match. The CDR3 is 16 amino acids. Here the CDR3 reads CASSLSQGGISYEQYF. The DNA for the CDR3 is TGCGCCAGCAGCTTGTCACAGGGGGGAATCTCCTACGAGCAGTACTTC.

The genes are TRBV4-3 and TRBJ2-2, with D possibly matching TRBD2 (6 bases). Trimming left V 1 base short and J 1 base short, with 10 bases between. From germline, CDR1 is LGHNA and CDR2 YSLEER. The CDR3 consists of 16 residues. The CDR3 sequence: CASSQGAGLNTGELFF. CDR3 in DNA: TGCGCCAGCAGCCAAGGGGCGGGACTGAACACCGGGGAGCTGTTTTTT.

The chain is built from TRBV5-4 and TRBJ2-3; 9 bases map to TRBD2. Trimming removed 0 bases from V and 1 base from J; junction bases left unmatched: 3. Germline V gives CDR1 SGHNT, CDR2 YYREEE (reference sequence). The CDR3 loop spans 16 amino acids. CDR3 in amino acids: CASSLVPSGGTDTQYF. The DNA of the CDR3 is TGTGCCAGCAGCTTGGTGCCTAGCGGGGGCACAGATACGCAGTATTTT.

The chain combines TRBV5-8 with TRBJ2-2; 10 nucleotides agree with TRBD1. This CDR3 comprises 15 residues. Germline-derived CDR1 and CDR2 are SGHTS and YDEGEE. J gave up 6 bases and V 5 bases, and 7 bases lay outside the gene matches. The DNA for the CDR3 is TGTGCCAGCAGGGACAGGGGGAATTTCGCCGGGGAGCTGTTTTTT. Translation gives CASRDRGNFAGELFF.

The chain uses TRBV4-1 and TRBJ2-5; TRBD2 matches 14 bases. J lost 1 base, V lost 1 base, and 2 bases had no gene match. Germline loops: CDR1 MGHRA, CDR2 YSYEKL. This CDR3 region has 17 residues. In DNA form, the CDR3 reads TGCGCCAGCAGCCAAGGAGGGACTAGCGGGGGCCAAGAGACCCAGTACTTC. This translates into CASSQGGTSGGQETQYF.

The V call is TRBV5-1, the J call TRBJ1-3; D is unclear. The CDR3 loop spans 15 amino acids. Germline values: CDR1 SGHRS, CDR2 YFSETQ. Trimming cost V 0 bases and J 0 bases, with 7 bases left between them. The CDR3 reads CASSLDRPSGNTIYF. CDR3 coding DNA: TGCGCCAGCAGCTTGGACCGACCCTCTGGAAACACCATATATTTT. Full variable domain (outside the CDR3, taken from reference TRBV5-1 and TRBJ1-3): KAGVTQTPRYLIKTRGQQVTLSCSPISGHRSVSWYQQTPGQGLQFLFEYFSETQRNKGNFPGRFSGRQFSNSRSEMNVSTLELGDSALYLCASSLDRPSGNTIYFGEGSWLTVV.

The rearrangement links TRBV7-2 to TRBJ1-1, with 7 bases matching TRBD1. CDR1 and CDR2 (germline): SGHTA, FQGNSA. This CDR3 region has 15 residues. After removal of 5 bases from V and 0 bases from J, the junction contained 6 bases not matched to a gene. The CDR3 bases are TGTGCCAGCAGCCCGGACAGGTCTATGAACACTGAAGCTTTCTTT. Translating it yields CASSPDRSMNTEAFF. Looking up the rest from reference TRBV7-2 and TRBJ1-1 gives the full variable domain: GAGVSQSPSNKVTEKGKDVELRCDPISGHTALYWYRQSLGQGLEFLIYFQGNSAPDKSGLPSDRFSAERTGGSVSTLTIQRTQQEDSAVYLCASSPDRSMNTEAFFGQGTRLTVV.

The rearrangement links TRBV15 to TRBJ2-3; D gene unclear. The germline gives CDR1 LNHNV, CDR2 YYDKDF (reference sequence). V was trimmed by 4 bases and J by 8 bases, leaving 10 bases between them. The length of the CDR3 is 12 residues. The CDR3 nucleotides are TGTGCCACCAGCATTCCTCACGGTACGCAGTATTTT. It translates to CATSIPHGTQYF. Combining the CDR3 with reference TRBV15 and TRBJ2-3 gives the whole variable domain DAMVIQNPRYQVTQFGKPVTLSCSQTLNHNVMYWYQQKSSQAPKLLFHYYDKDFNNEADTPDNFQSRRPNTSFCFLDIRSPGLGDTAMYLCATSIPHGTQYFGPGTRLTVL.

The chain combines TRBV28 with TRBJ2-1; TRBD2 matches at 10 bases. Germline V gene sequence: CDR1 MDHEN, CDR2 SYDVKM. This CDR3 has 16 amino acids. J lost 3 bases, V lost 7 bases, and 9 bases had no gene match. The CDR3 region is CASIKSGLAVYNEQFF. The CDR3 coding sequence is TGTGCCAGCATCAAATCAGGACTAGCGGTCTACAATGAGCAGTTCTTC.

V usage is TRBV10-3 and J usage is TRBJ2-1; 10 nucleotides align to TRBD2. From germline, CDR1 is ENHRY and CDR2 SYGVKD. The CDR3 extends over 15 amino acids. V trimming: 5 bases; J trimming: 4 bases; junction bases outside the gene matches: 5. DNA for the CDR3: TGTGCCATCAGTTCTTTAGCGGGGGGTTACAATGAGCAGTTCTTC. Translated: CAISSLAGGYNEQFF.

The chain couples TRBV29-1 to TRBJ2-3; perhaps D is TRBD1 or TRBD2 (5 bases each). Germline CDR1 is SQVTM and CDR2 is ANQGSEA. Trimming took 0 bases from V and 6 from J, leaving 19 bases between them. This CDR3 spans 16 amino acids. CDR3 residues: CSVEDWGKGGVDTQYF. CDR3 in DNA: TGCAGCGTTGAAGATTGGGGGAAAGGAGGTGTTGATACGCAGTATTTT.

This chain connects TRBV10-3 to TRBJ1-2, with 7 bases that match TRBD1. Losses at the gene ends were 4 bases for V and 6 bases for J; bases not matched to a gene: 2. The germline V gene has CDR1 ENHRY and CDR2 SYGVKD. This CDR3 spans 12 amino acids. CDR3 DNA sequence: TGTGCCATCAGTGCGACAGGGAATGGCTACACCTTC. It yields the protein CAISATGNGYTF.

This clone was detected only a few times. The V and J genes are TRBV5-1 and TRBJ2-7; TRBD2 matches at 8 bases. The CDR3 is 14 amino acids. The germline V gene has CDR1 SGHRS and CDR2 YFSETQ. Trimming took 4 bases from V and 3 from J; bases not matched to a gene: 6. This CDR3 reads CASSDPGLDYEQYF. The CDR3 DNA reads TGCGCCAGCAGCGACCCGGGACTAGACTACGAGCAGTACTTC.

The J gene is TRBJ2-7, the V gene TRBV5-1, with 9 bases identical to TRBD1. The CDR3 runs to 14 residues. CDR1 and CDR2 (germline): SGHRS, YFSETQ. The V segment lost 4 bases and the J segment 6 bases; nucleotides outside the gene matches: 8. CDR3 amino acids: CASSPGQGSGEQYF. The DNA of the CDR3 is TGCGCCAGCAGCCCGGGACAGGGCTCGGGCGAGCAGTACTTC.

The rearrangement uses TRBV6-1 and TRBJ2-3, with 7 bases aligning to TRBD2. The ends lost 8 bases at V and 4 bases at J; junction bases unmatched: 6. There are 13 residues in the CDR3. Per germline, CDR1 MNHNS and CDR2 SASEGT. DNA of the CDR3: TGTGCCAGCGAGCGGGGAAGGTCAGATACGCAGTATTTT. This translates into CASERGRSDTQYF.

V and J are TRBV9 and TRBJ2-5; tentative D call: TRBD1 (6 bases). The CDR3 is 13 amino acids. CDR1 and CDR2 from the germline V gene are SGDLS and YYNGEE. Between the trimmed V and J ends, which lost 4 bases and 5 bases, there was a span of 12 bases. CDR3 residues: CASSFGTTETQYF. CDR3 nucleotide sequence: TGTGCCAGCAGCTTTGGGACAACCGAGACCCAGTACTTC.

The chain carries TRBV27 and TRBJ2-1, with 10 bases that match TRBD1. The trim removed 5 bases at V and 7 bases at J, leaving 8 bases unmatched. Germline values: CDR1 MNHEY, CDR2 SMNVEV (reference sequence). The CDR3 runs 15 residues. The CDR3 reads CASSPLGTGANEQFF. The DNA of the CDR3 is TGTGCCAGCAGTCCCCTCGGGACAGGGGCGAATGAGCAGTTCTTC.

There are a few counts of this clone. This chain uses TRBV6-5 with TRBJ2-1; D gene unclear. Germline V gene data show CDR1 as MNHEY and CDR2 as SVGAGI. Trimming took 2 bases from V and 10 from J, leaving 15 bases between them. This CDR3 is 14 amino acids long. The CDR3 sequence is CASSYGYQVREQFF. CDR3 nucleotides: TGTGCCAGCAGTTACGGGTACCAGGTGCGCGAGCAGTTCTTC.

With respect to this clone: Other DNA sequences of this sample code for an identical CDR3. The rearrangement links TRBV27 to TRBJ2-7; the D gene is possibly TRBD1 (6 bases). The CDR3 is made up of 14 amino acids. Trimming left V 0 bases short and J 7 bases short, with 13 bases between. CDR1 is MNHEY and CDR2 is SMNVEV in the germline V gene (reference sequence). CDR3 in DNA: TGTGCCAGCAGTTTATCGAACAGGGTTGGGGAGCAGTACTTC. Protein product: CASSLSNRVGEQYF.